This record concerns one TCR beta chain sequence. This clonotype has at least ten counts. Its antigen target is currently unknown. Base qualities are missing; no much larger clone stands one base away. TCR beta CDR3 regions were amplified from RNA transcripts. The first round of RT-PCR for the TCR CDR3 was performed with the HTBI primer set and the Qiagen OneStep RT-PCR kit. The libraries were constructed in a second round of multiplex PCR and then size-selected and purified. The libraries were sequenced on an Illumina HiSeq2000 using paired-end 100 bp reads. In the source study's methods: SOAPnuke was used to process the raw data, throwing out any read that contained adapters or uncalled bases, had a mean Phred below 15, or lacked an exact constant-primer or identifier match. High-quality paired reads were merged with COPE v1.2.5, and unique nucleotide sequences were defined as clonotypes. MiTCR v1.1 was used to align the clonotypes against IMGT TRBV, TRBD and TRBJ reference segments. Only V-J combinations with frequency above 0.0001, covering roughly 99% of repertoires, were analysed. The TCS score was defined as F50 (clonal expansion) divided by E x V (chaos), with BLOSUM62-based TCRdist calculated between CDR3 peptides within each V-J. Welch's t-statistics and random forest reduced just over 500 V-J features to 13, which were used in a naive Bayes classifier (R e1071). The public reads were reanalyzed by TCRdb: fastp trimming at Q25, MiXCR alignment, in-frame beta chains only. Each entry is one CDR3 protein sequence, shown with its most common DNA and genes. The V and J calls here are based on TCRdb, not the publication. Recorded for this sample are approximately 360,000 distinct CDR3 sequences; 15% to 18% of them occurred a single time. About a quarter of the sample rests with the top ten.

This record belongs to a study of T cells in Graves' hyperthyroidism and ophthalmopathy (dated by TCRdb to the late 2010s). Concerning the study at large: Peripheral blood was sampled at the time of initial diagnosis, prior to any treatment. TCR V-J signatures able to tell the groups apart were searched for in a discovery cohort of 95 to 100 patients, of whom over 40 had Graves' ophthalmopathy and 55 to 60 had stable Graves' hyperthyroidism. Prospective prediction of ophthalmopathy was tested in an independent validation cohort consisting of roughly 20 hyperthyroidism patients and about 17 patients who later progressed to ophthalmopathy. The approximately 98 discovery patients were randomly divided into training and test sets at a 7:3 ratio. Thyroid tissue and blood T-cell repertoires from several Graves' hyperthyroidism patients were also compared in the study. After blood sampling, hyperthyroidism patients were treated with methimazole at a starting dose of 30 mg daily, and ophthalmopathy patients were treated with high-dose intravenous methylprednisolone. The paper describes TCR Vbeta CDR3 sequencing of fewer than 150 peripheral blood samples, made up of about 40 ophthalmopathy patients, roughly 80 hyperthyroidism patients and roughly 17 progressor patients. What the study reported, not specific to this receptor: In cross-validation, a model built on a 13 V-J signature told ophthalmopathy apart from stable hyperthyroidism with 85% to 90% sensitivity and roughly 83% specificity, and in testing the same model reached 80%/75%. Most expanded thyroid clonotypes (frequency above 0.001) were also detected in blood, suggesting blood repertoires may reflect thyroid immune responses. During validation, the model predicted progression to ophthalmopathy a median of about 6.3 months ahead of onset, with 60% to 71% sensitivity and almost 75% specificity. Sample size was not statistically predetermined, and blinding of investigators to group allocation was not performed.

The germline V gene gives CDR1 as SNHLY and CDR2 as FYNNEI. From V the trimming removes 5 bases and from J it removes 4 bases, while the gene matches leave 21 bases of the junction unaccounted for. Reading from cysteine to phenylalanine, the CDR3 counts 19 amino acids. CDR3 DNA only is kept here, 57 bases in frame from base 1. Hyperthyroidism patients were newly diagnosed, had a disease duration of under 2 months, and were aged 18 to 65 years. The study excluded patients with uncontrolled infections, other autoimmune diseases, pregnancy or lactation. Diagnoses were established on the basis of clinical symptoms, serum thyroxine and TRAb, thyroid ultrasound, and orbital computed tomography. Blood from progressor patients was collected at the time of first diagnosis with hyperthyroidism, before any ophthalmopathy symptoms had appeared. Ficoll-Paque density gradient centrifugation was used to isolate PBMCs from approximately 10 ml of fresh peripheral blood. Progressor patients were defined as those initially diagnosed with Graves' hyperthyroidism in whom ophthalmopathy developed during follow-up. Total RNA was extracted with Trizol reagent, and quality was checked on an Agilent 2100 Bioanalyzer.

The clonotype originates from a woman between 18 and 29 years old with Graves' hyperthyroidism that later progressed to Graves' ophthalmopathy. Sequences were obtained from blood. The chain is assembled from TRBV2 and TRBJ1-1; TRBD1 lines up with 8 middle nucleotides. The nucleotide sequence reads TGTGCCAGCAGTCGACGTCGCGGGACAGGATCAATAGTTTTCACTGAAGCTTTCTTT. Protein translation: CASSRRRGTGSIVFTEAFF. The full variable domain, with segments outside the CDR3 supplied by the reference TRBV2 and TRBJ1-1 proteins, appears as EPEVTQTPSHQVTQMGQEVILRCVPISNHLYFYWYRQILGQKVEFLVSFYNNEISEKSEIFDDQFSVERPDGSNFTLKIRSTKLEDSAMYFCASSRRRGTGSIVFTEAFFGQGTRLTVV.